This T cell receptor (beta chain) emerged from a study of CD8+ T cells in alopecia areata. This clone was found a few times. V was clipped by 6 bases and J by 7 bases; unmatched bases: 14. The CDR3 is 15 amino acids. Looked up from germline, CDR1 is SQVTM and CDR2 is ANQGSEA. Extracted from the samples, RNA was reverse transcribed into cDNA to serve as the sequencing template. Using immunoSEQ multiplex PCR, the repertoire was profiled, and TCRdb retains in-frame clones only, with some absent. The data show roughly 150,000 clones, with 62% seen just once and 36% held by the top ten. The specimen was CD8+ T cells sorted from blood. The TCR comes from a human donor in good health. V usage is TRBV29-1 and J usage is TRBJ2-7; 11 nucleotides match TRBD2. CDR3 nucleotide sequence: TGCAGCGTCGGTTTAGCGGGAGGGCCGCTAGGAGAGCAGTACTTC. Protein: CSVGLAGGPLGEQYF.